This paragraph reports one T cell receptor (beta chain). This specimen belongs to a study of T cell changes during pregnancy in multiple sclerosis. The data were produced by immunoSEQ multiplex PCR, yet TCRdb's version contains in-frame clones alone and is incomplete. The sample has 15,000 to 25,000 clones, about 87% seen once; the top ten hold around 7%. Trimming took off 9 bases at V and 8 bases at J, with 13 bases between the two ends. From germline, CDR1 is SNHLY and CDR2 FYNNEI. The CDR3 spans 12 residues. V is TRBV2 and J is TRBJ2-2; TRBD2 is a possible D gene (7 bases). The sequenced sample was CD8+ T cells from peripheral blood mononuclear cells, obtained in the third trimester of pregnancy. This sequence originates from a female donor in good health, enrolled as a control in a pregnancy study. Written as DNA, the CDR3 is TGTGCCAGTGGGAGGGGGACGGGGGAGCTGTTTTTT. It encodes CASGRGTGELFF.